This entry lists 14 T cell receptor beta chains sequenced from one sample in a study of cytomegalovirus exposure and HLA in healthy donors (TCRdb year 2017). The protocol used for the library was the immunoSEQ multiplex PCR assay. The multiplex PCR relied on a mix of 60 forward primers for TCR Vbeta segments and 13 reverse primers for TCR Jbeta segments. TCRdb carries this immuneACCESS record with in-frame sequences only. Its versions omit some clonotypes, under half of them owing to an unresolved V gene in the studies checked, with the rest unexplained. The sample data list under 250,000 clones, and around 76% of these were observed just once. The top ten clones comprise roughly 2% of the sample. Sample: PBMCs. These receptors came from a man aged 25-45 years in good health and CMV-seronegative.

Only a few counts were recorded for this clone. The chain carries TRBV28 and TRBJ1-2; the D gene is possibly TRBD1 (6 bases). Trimming stripped 6 bases from V and 8 bases from J, with 16 bases between. The CDR3 runs 13 residues. CDR1 is MDHEN and CDR2 is SYDVKM in the germline V gene. CDR3: CASRRQDQNGYTF. CDR3 bases: TGTGCCAGCAGAAGACAGGACCAAAACGGCTACACCTTC.

The V gene is TRBV19, the J gene TRBJ2-7, with 10 bases matching TRBD2. Germline loops: CDR1 LNHDA, CDR2 SQIVND (reference sequence). The CDR3 consists of 18 residues. V trimming: 4 bases; J trimming: 4 bases; junction bases outside the gene matches: 16. CDR3 in amino acids: CASSSSPGASGRGYEQYF. The CDR3 coding sequence is TGTGCCAGTAGTAGCAGTCCAGGGGCTAGCGGGAGAGGGTACGAGCAGTACTTC.

Of note for this clone: Its ends do not fully match the called genes, so a read error is possible. This chain links TRBV9 with TRBJ2-7, with 7 nucleotides matching TRBD2. Germline-derived CDR1 and CDR2 are SGDLS and YYNGEE. The CDR3 has 14 amino acids. The CDR3 sequence: CASSATTSSHEQYF. DNA of the CDR3: TGTGCCAGCAGCGCCACGACTAGCTCCCACGAGCAGTACTTC.

The rearrangement joins TRBV6-5 to TRBJ2-5, with D maybe TRBD1 (5 bases). V dropped 2 bases and J dropped 0 bases, with 7 bases sitting between them. Germline V gives CDR1 MNHEY, CDR2 SVGAGI. This CDR3 has 14 amino acids. The CDR3 loop is CASSYDSNQETQYF. CDR3 in DNA: TGTGCCAGCAGTTACGACAGTAACCAAGAGACCCAGTACTTC.

The genes are TRBV19 and TRBJ1-2, with a weak D call TRBD1 (5 bases). This CDR3 is 15 amino acids long. CDR1 and CDR2 (germline): LNHDA, SQIVND (reference sequence). Trimming pared 0 bases from V and 5 bases from J, leaving 13 bases between. In DNA, the CDR3 is TGTGCCAGTAGTATAGATTGGGCAGGGAATTATGGCTACACCTTC. Translated: CASSIDWAGNYGYTF.

The chain employs TRBV7-2 and TRBJ2-1; D gene unclear. Trimming pared 3 bases from V and 0 bases from J, leaving 9 bases between. The CDR3 spans 15 residues. Germline V gene data show CDR1 as SGHTA and CDR2 as FQGNSA. DNA for the CDR3: TGTGCCAGCAGCTTTGGCCCGATCTCCTACAATGAGCAGTTCTTC. Translated: CASSFGPISYNEQFF.

There are many counts of this clone. The chain has TRBV6-4 and TRBJ2-1; 12 bases match TRBD2. This CDR3 comprises 15 residues. Germline trimming cut 3 bases from V and 7 bases from J; bases unmatched to any gene: 4. Germline V gene data show CDR1 as MRHNA and CDR2 as SNTAGT. The CDR3 DNA reads as TGTGCCAGCAGTGAGACTAGCGGGAGCCCTAATGAGCAGTTCTTC. Amino acids: CASSETSGSPNEQFF.

This rearrangement joins TRBV28 to TRBJ2-5; TRBD2 agrees at 8 bases. The CDR3 is made up of 14 amino acids. The junction had 6 bases not matched to a gene; V was cut back by 8 bases and J by 1 base. From germline, CDR1 is MDHEN and CDR2 SYDVKM. The CDR3 DNA reads as TGTGCCAGCGGGCTAGCGGGTCTCCAAGAGACCCAGTACTTC. Amino acid sequence: CASGLAGLQETQYF.

This clone appeared a single time. J is TRBJ2-7 and V is TRBV5-4, with TRBD1 matching over 7 bases. V lost 2 bases, J lost 4 bases, and 6 bases stayed unmatched. Germline values: CDR1 SGHNT, CDR2 YYREEE (reference sequence). The CDR3 has 14 residues. CDR3 region: CASSFGDSVYEQYF. CDR3 coding DNA: TGTGCCAGCAGCTTCGGGGACAGCGTTTACGAGCAGTACTTC.

This rearrangement joins TRBV25-1 to TRBJ2-7; 8 bases align to TRBD1. Germline CDR1 is MGHDK and CDR2 is SYGVNS. V shed 3 bases, J shed 5 bases, and the junction held 15 bases outside the gene matches. The CDR3 is 17 amino acids. The CDR3 bases are TGTGCCAGCAGTGAGGGGAGTAGGGCAGGGGGCTACAACGAGCAGTACTTC. Protein sequence: CASSEGSRAGGYNEQYF.

The chain has TRBV28 and TRBJ2-7; 8 nucleotides match TRBD1. CDR1 and CDR2 (germline): MDHEN, SYDVKM. Trimming removed 6 bases from V and 0 bases from J; junction bases left unmatched: 13. The CDR3 runs to 17 residues. CDR3 DNA: TGTGCCAGCAGCAGTTCGTACAGGGGGGCAGGCTCCTACGAGCAGTACTTC. Translated: CASSSSYRGAGSYEQYF.

The CDR3 sequence: CASSLQGMEGAFF. CDR3 in DNA: TGTGCCAGCAGCTTACAGGGAATGGAAGGAGCTTTCTTT. V gene TRBV7-2 combines with J gene TRBJ1-1; D perhaps matches TRBD1 (5 bases). The germline V and J ends were trimmed by 2 bases and 10 bases, with 14 bases remaining between them. This CDR3 comprises 13 residues. CDR1 and CDR2 (germline): SGHTA, FQGNSA.

This sequence joins TRBV2 and TRBJ2-3, with TRBD1 as a possible D gene (5 bases). In germline, CDR1 is SNHLY, CDR2 FYNNEI. V was pared by 2 bases and J by 0 bases, with 15 bases between. The CDR3 has 17 amino acids. CDR3 sequence: CASSEIRQSSSTDTQYF. The CDR3 region has the DNA TGTGCCAGCAGTGAAATCCGACAGAGCTCTAGCACAGATACGCAGTATTTT.

This chain links TRBV9 with TRBJ2-7; TRBD2 aligns across 10 bases. CDR1 SGDLS and CDR2 YYNGEE come from the germline V gene. Germline trimming cut 4 bases from V and 5 bases from J; bases unmatched to any gene: 12. The CDR3 length is 16 residues. The CDR3 reads CASSPGAGGPGDEQYF. Here the CDR3 DNA reads TGTGCCAGCAGCCCAGGAGCGGGAGGGCCAGGAGACGAGCAGTACTTC.